These T cell receptor beta chains were read from a single sample in a study of blood T cell repertoires in COVID-19. Generated by immunoSEQ multiplex PCR, the TCRdb table keeps only in-frame clones and is missing some. The repertoire holds about 200,000 clones, with 70% to 90% as singletons. Sequenced material: peripheral blood. These receptor sequences come from a woman aged 80 or over with acute or convalescent COVID-19. The CDR3 runs from the conserved cysteine through the conserved F or W. A D gene is named only where the DNA matches it firmly. Size is stated for part of the rows, as once, few or many counts, or as a class when the clone is expanded.

abundance,v_gene,d_gene,j_gene,CDR3nt,CDR3aa
-,TRBV9,-,TRBJ1-4,TGTGCCAGCAGCCGAGCCCGGTGGGGGCTTAATGAAAAACTGTTTTTT,CASSRARWGLNEKLFF
-,TRBV4-2,TRBD2,TRBJ2-2,TGTGCCAGCAGCCAAGTGGGGTATGGGACTACAAACACCGGGGAGCTGTTTTTT,CASSQVGYGTTNTGELFF
-,TRBV2,-,TRBJ1-6,TGTGCCAGCGGGCAGGGGTATTCACCCCTCCACTTT,CASGQGYSPLHF
-,TRBV28,TRBD2,TRBJ2-3,TGTGCCCTCGGGATAGCGGGAGGGGAGGATACGCAGTATTTT,CALGIAGGEDTQYF
once,TRBV12-3/TRBV12-4,TRBD1,TRBJ1-1,TGTGCCAGCAGTTTAATGGGACAGACAGAAGCTTTCTTT,CASSLMGQTEAFF
-,TRBV6-2/TRBV6-3,-,TRBJ2-5,TGTGCCAGCAGCCACGAATCGGGAAGAAAACGGGAGACCCAGTACTTC,CASSHESGRKRETQYF
-,TRBV28,-,TRBJ2-2,TGTGCCAGCAGTATTACAGGGCCCGGGGAGCTGTTTTTT,CASSITGPGELFF
-,TRBV7-8,TRBD1,TRBJ1-1,TGTGCCAGCAGCTTAATGGACAGGGCGACTGAAGCTTTCTTT,CASSLMDRATEAFF
few,TRBV7-9,TRBD1,TRBJ1-1,TGTGCCAGCAGCCAACACCAGGGGGTTGTCGTCGCTTTCTTT,CASSQHQGVVVAFF
-,TRBV28,-,TRBJ2-5,TGTGCCAGCACTCTGGCGGGTAAAGAGACCCAGTACTTC,CASTLAGKETQYF
-,TRBV9,TRBD2,TRBJ2-1,TGTGCCAGCAGCGTAGGCGGGGGCTCCTACAATGAGCAGTTCTTC,CASSVGGGSYNEQFF
-,TRBV5-1,-,TRBJ1-2,TGCGCCAGCAGCTTGGGATCCAGGACTAACTATGGCTACACCTTC,CASSLGSRTNYGYTF
-,TRBV11-2,-,TRBJ1-2,TGTGCCAGCAGCAATGACAGAAACTATGGCTACACCTTC,CASSNDRNYGYTF
once,TRBV4-1,-,TRBJ1-5,TGCGCCAGCAGCCAAGTACCTGGGCATCAGCCCCAGCATTTT,CASSQVPGHQPQHF
-,TRBV19,-,TRBJ1-4,TGTGCCAGTAGTATCCGGGGGAATGAAAAACTGTTTTTT,CASSIRGNEKLFF
-,TRBV18,TRBD1,TRBJ2-7,TGTGCCAGCTCACCCCCCCGGACAGGGAATCCCTACGAGCAGTACTTC,CASSPPRTGNPYEQYF
-,TRBV2,-,TRBJ2-3,TGTGCCAGCAGTGCCTTGACAGATACGCAGTATTTT,CASSALTDTQYF